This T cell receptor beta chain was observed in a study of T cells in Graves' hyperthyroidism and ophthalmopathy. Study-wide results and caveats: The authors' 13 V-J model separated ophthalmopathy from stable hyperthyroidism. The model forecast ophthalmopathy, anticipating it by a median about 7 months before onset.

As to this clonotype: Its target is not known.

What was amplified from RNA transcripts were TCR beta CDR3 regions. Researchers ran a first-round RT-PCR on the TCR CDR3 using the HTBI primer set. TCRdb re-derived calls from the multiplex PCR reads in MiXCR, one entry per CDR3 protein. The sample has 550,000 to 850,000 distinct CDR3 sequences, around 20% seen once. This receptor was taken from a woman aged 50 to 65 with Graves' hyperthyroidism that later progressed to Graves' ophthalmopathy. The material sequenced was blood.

DNA for the CDR3: TGCAGCGTAGACAGGGTACCGGATGGCTACACCTTC. It specifies CSVDRVPDGYTF. The chain links TRBV29-1 to TRBJ1-2; TRBD1 matches at 7 bases. V gave up 6 bases and J gave up 6 bases; unmatched junction bases: 7. CDR3 length equals 12 residues. The germline CDR1 and CDR2 sequences are SQVTM and ANQGSEA.